The rows below give T cell receptor beta chains drawn from one sample of a study of technical replicates of blood from a handful of donors. Sequencing used immunoSEQ multiplex PCR; TCRdb keeps in-frame clones, though not all of them. Found here are under 110,000 clones, just over 95% of them singletons; the top ten hold 0.21%. Sequenced: T cells isolated from PBMCs. These receptors all come from a human donor in good health. The CDR3 runs from the conserved cysteine through the conserved F or W. D genes are given only for firm matches. The listing skips clone size in some rows; elsewhere it reads once, few, many or a size class.

J | V | size | D | length | DNA | CDR3
TRBJ1-1 | TRBV2 | once | TRBD1 | 13 | TGTGCCACCGCGGACAGGCAGAACACTGAAGCTTTCTTT | CATADRQNTEAFF
TRBJ2-2 | TRBV7-9 | - | - | 15 | TGTGCCAGCAGCTTATTTGGAGCGAACACCGGGGAGCTGTTTTTT | CASSLFGANTGELFF
TRBJ1-2 | TRBV28 | few | - | 12 | TGTGCCAGCAGTTCCCCGGGACAACGCTACACCTTC | CASSSPGQRYTF
TRBJ2-1 | TRBV28 | - | TRBD2 | 14 | TGTGCCAGCAGTTTATCCGGGGGGGCTGGGGAGCAGTTCTTC | CASSLSGGAGEQFF
TRBJ2-1 | TRBV19 | - | TRBD2 | 16 | TGTGCCAGTAGTATAGGCCGCGGGAGCTCCTACAATGAGCAGTTCTTC | CASSIGRGSSYNEQFF
TRBJ2-5 | TRBV11-2 | once | - | 12 | TGTGCCAGCAGCTTCCAGCGGGAGACCCAGTACTTC | CASSFQRETQYF
TRBJ1-2 | TRBV7-2 | - | - | 15 | TGTGCCAGCAGCTTAGTTACAGGACCGATCTATGGCTACACCTTC | CASSLVTGPIYGYTF
TRBJ2-5 | TRBV5-1 | - | TRBD2 | 12 | TGCGCCAGCGCGGGGGGCGGAGAGACCCAGTACTTC | CASAGGGETQYF
TRBJ2-1 | TRBV27 | - | TRBD1 | 15 | TGTGCCAGCAGGGCAGGGACAGGGGTTTTCAATGAGCAGTTCTTC | CASRAGTGVFNEQFF
TRBJ2-2 | TRBV5-5 | - | TRBD2 | 16 | TGTGCCAGCAGCTTGGGGGGTCTAGCGGGGACCGGGGAGCTGTTTTTT | CASSLGGLAGTGELFF
TRBJ2-7 | TRBV28 | - | - | 16 | TGTGCCAGCAGCATACCCCTAAGCGGAGGCGGGTACGAGCAGTACTTC | CASSIPLSGGGYEQYF
TRBJ2-3 | TRBV28 | - | TRBD1 | 13 | TGTGCCAACCGGGACAGGGTCACAGATACGCAGTATTTT | CANRDRVTDTQYF
TRBJ1-3 | TRBV28 | once | - | 17 | TGTGCCAGCAGTTTAAGTACAGGGTCTGGTCCTGGAAACACCATATATTTT | CASSLSTGSGPGNTIYF
TRBJ1-3 | TRBV2 | - | - | 15 | TGTGCCAGCAGTGAAGGCATACTCTCTGGAAACACCATATATTTT | CASSEGILSGNTIYF
TRBJ2-5 | TRBV10-1 | few | TRBD1 | 16 | TGCGCCAGCAGTGAGGGACAGGGGGGGAACCAAGAGACCCAGTACTTC | CASSEGQGGNQETQYF
TRBJ2-1 | TRBV4-1 | - | TRBD1 | 16 | TGCGCCAGCAGCCCCTCTCCGGGACAGACATACAATGAGCAGTTCTTC | CASSPSPGQTYNEQFF
TRBJ2-3 | TRBV10-2 | - | TRBD2 | 16 | TGCGCCAGCAGAGGGGGACTAGCGGGAGTTGGAGATACGCAGTATTTT | CASRGGLAGVGDTQYF
TRBJ1-2 | TRBV28 | - | TRBD1 | 11 | TGTGCCGTTGGGACAGTCTATGGCTACACCTTC | CAVGTVYGYTF
TRBJ1-4 | TRBV14 | once | - | 17 | TGTGCCAGCAGCCAAGATCGGGTTCCGGGGGTAGGGGAAAAACTGTTTTTT | CASSQDRVPGVGEKLFF
TRBJ2-1 | TRBV7-9 | - | - | 15 | TGTGCCAGCAGTTCACATGTTGCAGGGTTCCATGAGCAGTTCTTC | CASSSHVAGFHEQFF
TRBJ2-4 | TRBV7-9 | - | TRBD1 | 14 | TGTGCCAGCAGCTTAGGGACAGGCAAAAACATTCAGTACTTC | CASSLGTGKNIQYF
TRBJ1-2 | TRBV9 | - | TRBD1 | 16 | TGTGCCAGCAGCGTAATTAAGGGACAGGGAACCTATGGCTACACCTTC | CASSVIKGQGTYGYTF
TRBJ1-1 | TRBV11-2 | - | TRBD1 | 14 | TGTGCCAGCAGCCTCGCGACAGGGGGCCCTGAAGCTTTCTTT | CASSLATGGPEAFF
TRBJ1-2 | TRBV4-1 | - | - | 16 | TGCGCCAGCAGCCTAAATCCCTCGGGGGGAAACTATGGCTACACCTTC | CASSLNPSGGNYGYTF
TRBJ2-3 | TRBV6-5 | - | - | 15 | TGTGCCAGCAGTTATGGGGCTTCTACGTCGGATACGCAGTATTTT | CASSYGASTSDTQYF
TRBJ2-3 | TRBV4-1 | - | - | 16 | TGCGCCAGCAGCCCCTCTAACGTGGAGAGCACAGATACGCAGTATTTT | CASSPSNVESTDTQYF
TRBJ1-2 | TRBV28 | - | - | 13 | TGTGCCAGCAGTCCAAGACAGAACTATGGCTACACCTTC | CASSPRQNYGYTF
TRBJ1-2 | TRBV5-5 | - | TRBD1 | 14 | TGTGCCAGCAGCCCCCGGGACAGCTACTATGGCTACACCTTC | CASSPRDSYYGYTF
TRBJ1-1 | TRBV4-1 | - | - | 16 | TGCGCCAGCAGCCAAGGATCTTGGGAGTTGGGCACTGAAGCTTTCTTT | CASSQGSWELGTEAFF
TRBJ2-1 | TRBV29-1 | - | TRBD2 | 14 | TGCAGCGCCCTAGCGGGAGTCTCCTACAATGAGCAGTTCTTC | CSALAGVSYNEQFF
TRBJ1-3 | TRBV9 | - | - | 15 | TGTGCCAGCAGCGTAGTCGGGGGGCTCGGAAACACCATATATTTT | CASSVVGGLGNTIYF
TRBJ1-5 | TRBV5-1 | - | TRBD1 | 13 | TGCGCCAGCAGCGTGGACAGGACCGGGCCCCAGCATTTT | CASSVDRTGPQHF
TRBJ1-1 | TRBV13 | - | TRBD1 | 13 | TGTGCCAGCAGCACGAACAGGGGTACTGAAGCTTTCTTT | CASSTNRGTEAFF
TRBJ2-1 | TRBV7-3 | - | TRBD2 | 19 | TGTGCCAGCAGTCGACTAGCGGGGGGGGTTTACGAAGCGGCCAATGAGCAGTTCTTC | CASSRLAGGVYEAANEQFF
TRBJ1-2 | TRBV28 | - | - | 14 | TGTGCCAGCATCTCCCCTAGAGGGCCTCTCGGCTACACCTTC | CASISPRGPLGYTF
TRBJ1-2 | TRBV27 | - | - | 19 | TGTGCCAGCAGTCCCTCCCCCCCGGGGGGCAGACCTATTAACTATGGCTACACCTTC | CASSPSPPGGRPINYGYTF
TRBJ2-7 | TRBV5-8 | - | - | 14 | TGTGCCAGCAGCTTGGACAGGATGTCCTACGAGCAGTACTTC | CASSLDRMSYEQYF
TRBJ2-4 | TRBV7-9 | - | TRBD2 | 12 | TGTGCCAGCAGCGACGGGGGGGCCATTCAGTACTTC | CASSDGGAIQYF
TRBJ1-1 | TRBV7-9 | - | - | 14 | TGTGCCAGCAGCCCCGGGCCCCTACAGGGTAAAGCTTTCTTT | CASSPGPLQGKAFF
TRBJ2-5 | TRBV11-3 | - | TRBD2 | 17 | TGTGCCAGCAGCTTGGGCGGGGGGACCAAGTACCAAGAGACCCAGTACTTC | CASSLGGGTKYQETQYF
TRBJ2-5 | TRBV18 | - | TRBD2 | 13 | TGTGCCAGCTCACCGCGGGAGGGAGAGACCCAGTACTTC | CASSPREGETQYF
TRBJ2-3 | TRBV6-5 | - | - | 14 | TGTGCCAGCAGCGACAGTTCTAGCACAGATACGCAGTATTTT | CASSDSSSTDTQYF
TRBJ1-1 | TRBV18 | - | - | 15 | TGTGCCAGCTCACCACGCAAGGGGCGGGATACTGAAGCTTTCTTT | CASSPRKGRDTEAFF
TRBJ2-3 | TRBV6-1 | - | - | 16 | TGTGCCAGCAGTGAATATATTGGGCAGAGCACAGATACGCAGTATTTT | CASSEYIGQSTDTQYF
TRBJ2-7 | TRBV4-2 | - | TRBD2 | 14 | TGTGCCAGCAGTCCAGGACTAGCGGGAGTCGAGCAGTACTTC | CASSPGLAGVEQYF
TRBJ2-5 | TRBV5-1 | - | TRBD2 | 15 | TGCGCCAGCGGGCCTAGCGGGGGGCCTCAAGAGACCCAGTACTTC | CASGPSGGPQETQYF
TRBJ1-3 | TRBV6-5 | - | TRBD1 | 15 | TGTGCCAGCAGTTACGCCCGGGACAGAAGAAACACCATATATTTT | CASSYARDRRNTIYF
TRBJ1-1 | TRBV29-1 | - | - | 14 | TGCAGCGTTGTTGCCGAAAAAGGGGGCACTGAAGCTTTCTTT | CSVVAEKGGTEAFF
TRBJ1-1 | TRBV19 | - | - | 14 | TGTGCCAGTAGTATTGGAGCCATGAACACTGAAGCTTTCTTT | CASSIGAMNTEAFF
TRBJ2-6 | TRBV9 | - | - | 19 | TGTGCCAGCAGCGTCTGGGGGTCGGGACTTGGGTCTGGGGCCAACGTCCTGACTTTC | CASSVWGSGLGSGANVLTF
TRBJ2-2 | TRBV5-1 | - | - | 19 | TGCGCCAGCAGCTTCCCTCCGGGACTTTCGCTTCTCGACACCGGGGAGCTGTTTTTT | CASSFPPGLSLLDTGELFF